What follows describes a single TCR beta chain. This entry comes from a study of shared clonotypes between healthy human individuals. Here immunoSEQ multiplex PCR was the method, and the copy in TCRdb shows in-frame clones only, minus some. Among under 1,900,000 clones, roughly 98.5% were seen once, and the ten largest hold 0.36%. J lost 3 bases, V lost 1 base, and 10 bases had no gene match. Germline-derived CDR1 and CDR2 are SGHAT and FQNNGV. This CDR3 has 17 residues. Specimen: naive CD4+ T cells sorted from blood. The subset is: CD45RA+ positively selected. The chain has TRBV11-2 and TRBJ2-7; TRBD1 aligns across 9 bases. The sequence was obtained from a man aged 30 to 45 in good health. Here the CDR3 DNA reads TGTGCCAGCAGCTTAGCTCACCCTATGACAGGGGGCTACGAGCAGTACTTC. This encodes CASSLAHPMTGGYEQYF.